What follows is one T cell receptor (beta chain) and its context. Its antigen specificity is not known. No qualities accompany the bases; no much larger clone lies one base away. The data belong to a study of T cell changes during pregnancy in multiple sclerosis (dated by TCRdb to 2018 to 2020). For the study in its entirety: In women with multiple sclerosis, the researchers looked at how the T cell repertoire shifted as pregnancy progressed.

Library preparation employed the immunoSEQ multiplex PCR assay. TCRdb provides this immuneACCESS table in a form limited to in-frame rearrangements. Some clones are lacking; in checked studies, under half of them reflect an unresolved V gene, and why the rest are absent is not known. Across this sample there are approximately 59,000 clones, with 90% to 95% seen only once. Of the sample, roughly 0.4% is held by the ten largest clones. The CDR3 has 15 amino acids, counting the end cysteine and phenylalanine. Solely the CDR3 DNA is kept, with 45 bases framed from the first base. V ends up 6 bases short and J 0 bases short, with an unmatched junction base count of 7. The germline V gene gives CDR1 as MNHEY and CDR2 as SVGAGI.

This receptor was identified in a female donor with multiple sclerosis, enrolled in a pregnancy study. The sequence joins TRBV6-5 to TRBJ1-1; 7 bases in the junction line up with TRBD1. The sequencing here drew on CD4+ T cells from peripheral blood mononuclear cells, taken before pregnancy. The bases read TGTGCCAGCAGCGACACGGGGACAGTGAACACTGAAGCTTTCTTT. Its protein reads: CASSDTGTVNTEAFF.